This passage covers 31 T cell receptor beta chains from one sample sequenced in a study of CD8 T cells in ankylosing spondylitis. TCRdb fed the 5' RACE reads into MiXCR, producing one record per CDR3 protein. Altogether some 250,000 distinct CDR3 sequences are present, about 10% being singletons, with the ten largest covering less than 7%. Sample: blood, either unsorted or a sorted T cell fraction (not recorded which). The receptors were gathered from a male donor with ankylosing spondylitis or in good health (not recorded which).

As regards this clonotype: A much larger clonotype is one base distant, so this may be a read error. This chain links TRBV7-9 with TRBJ1-4; D remains ambiguous. Germline CDR1 reads SEHNR; CDR2 reads FQNEAQ (reference sequence). This CDR3 has 12 amino acids. V shed 5 bases and J shed 8 bases, with 9 bases lying between them. The CDR3 bases are TGTGCCAGCAGCGCCTATGAGGAAAAACTGTTTTTT. Encoded protein: CASSAYEEKLFF.

There are a few counts of this clonotype. This chain uses TRBV2 with TRBJ2-5; no firm D call. Between the trimmed V and J ends, which lost 2 bases and 3 bases, there was a span of 10 bases. This CDR3 has 14 amino acids. The germline V gene encodes CDR1 SNHLY and CDR2 FYNNEI. CDR3 amino acids: CASSELQNEETQYF. The CDR3 DNA sequence: TGTGCCAGCAGTGAACTACAGAATGAAGAGACCCAGTACTTC.

There are many counts of this clonotype. V is TRBV20-1 and J is TRBJ2-5, with TRBD2 identical over 9 bases. Trimming removed 0 bases from V and 5 bases from J; junction bases left unmatched: 4. Looked up from germline, CDR1 is DFQATT and CDR2 is SNEGSKA (reference sequence). This CDR3 contains 14 residues. The CDR3 reads CSARDLLAGETQYF. The CDR3 DNA follows: TGCAGTGCTAGAGATCTCCTAGCGGGGGAGACCCAGTACTTC.

This clonotype was detected many times. The rearrangement joins TRBV5-1 to TRBJ2-1, with TRBD2 matching 10 bases. The CDR3 is made up of 15 amino acids. Germline trimming cut 4 bases from V and 4 bases from J; bases unmatched to any gene: 5. Germline CDR1 SGHRS, CDR2 YFSETQ. The CDR3, as DNA: TGCGCCAGCAGCGCACGGACTAGCGGTTACAATGAGCAGTTCTTC. Protein: CASSARTSGYNEQFF.

The chain joins TRBV6-1 to TRBJ2-7, with D perhaps TRBD1 or TRBD2 (6 bases each). The CDR3 contains 15 residues. The germline V gene encodes CDR1 MNHNS and CDR2 SASEGT. Trimming pared 5 bases from V and 5 bases from J, leaving 19 bases between. CDR3 in DNA: TGTGCCAGCAGTATAAGGTCCGGGGGCCCAAACGAGCAGTACTTC. Translation gives CASSIRSGGPNEQYF.

This clonotype occurred many times. The chain couples TRBV7-3 to TRBJ1-2; 9 nucleotides match TRBD1. CDR1 and CDR2 (germline): SGHTA, FQGTGA. Germline trimming cut 1 base from V and 6 bases from J; bases unmatched to any gene: 9. There are 16 residues in the CDR3. CDR3 residues: CASSLIWTGDMNGYTF. The CDR3 DNA reads as TGTGCCAGCAGCTTAATATGGACAGGGGATATGAATGGCTACACCTTC.

This clonotype has ten or more counts. V is TRBV6-6 and J is TRBJ2-2; no clear D. V was clipped by 7 bases and J by 3 bases, with 6 bases between them. The CDR3 consists of 12 residues. CDR1 and CDR2 (germline): MNHNY, SVGAGI (reference sequence). The CDR3 protein is CASTEYTGELFF. The DNA of the CDR3 is TGTGCCAGCACCGAGTACACCGGGGAGCTGTTTTTT.

The chain links TRBV7-3 to TRBJ2-7; D possibly corresponds to TRBD2 (6 bases). V dropped 6 bases and J dropped 5 bases, with 14 bases sitting between them. Germline V gene lookup returns CDR1 SGHTA and CDR2 FQGTGA. The CDR3 sequence is 13 residues long. CDR3 protein: CASSQQTSHEQYF. The DNA of the CDR3 is TGTGCCAGCAGTCAACAAACTAGCCACGAGCAGTACTTC.

This clonotype has a count of ten or more. The chain uses TRBV5-1 and TRBJ1-1; 9 bases fit TRBD1. With 2 bases clipped from V and 2 bases from J, the junction kept 1 base outside the gene matches. Germline V CDR1 and CDR2: SGHRS, YFSETQ. The CDR3 extends over 14 amino acids. The CDR3: CASSLQGANTEAFF. The CDR3 nucleotides are TGCGCCAGCAGCTTACAGGGGGCTAACACTGAAGCTTTCTTT. Based on the CDR3 plus reference TRBV5-1 and TRBJ1-1, the full variable domain is KAGVTQTPRYLIKTRGQQVTLSCSPISGHRSVSWYQQTPGQGLQFLFEYFSETQRNKGNFPGRFSGRQFSNSRSEMNVSTLELGDSALYLCASSLQGANTEAFFGQGTRLTVV.

This clonotype has just a few counts. The chain links TRBV3-1 to TRBJ2-1, with D possibly TRBD2 on 7 matching bases. Trimming cost V 0 bases and J 10 bases, with 16 bases left between them. The germline V gene encodes CDR1 LGHDT and CDR2 YNNKEL (reference sequence). The CDR3 has 15 residues. Written as DNA, the CDR3 is TGTGCCAGCAGCCAAGATAGAGCGCGGGGGCGCGAGCAGTTCTTC. This translates into CASSQDRARGREQFF.

The chain employs TRBV20-1 and TRBJ1-6, with 8 bases identical to TRBD1. J lost 7 bases, V lost 0 bases, and 2 bases had no gene match. CDR3 length: 14 residues. Germline CDR1 DFQATT, CDR2 SNEGSKA (reference sequence). The CDR3 here is CSARDRDRNSPLHF. The CDR3 DNA follows: TGCAGTGCTAGAGATCGGGACAGGAATTCACCCCTCCACTTT.

The rearrangement links TRBV2 to TRBJ1-1; D not resolved. The CDR3 length is 10 residues. Germline assignment: CDR1 SNHLY and CDR2 FYNNEI. V lost 6 bases to trimming and J lost 6 bases, with 5 bases between them. The CDR3 sequence is CASRQSEAFF. The CDR3 region has the DNA TGTGCCAGCAGACAGTCTGAAGCTTTCTTT.

There are many counts of this clonotype. This chain joins TRBV7-6 and TRBJ2-3; D may be TRBD2 (7 bases). The germline CDR1 and CDR2 sequences are SGHVS and FNYEAQ. The germline V and J ends were trimmed by 3 bases and 4 bases, with 11 bases remaining between them. The CDR3 spans 14 residues. CDR3 protein: CASSLGGGPDTQYF. The CDR3 nucleotides read TGTGCCAGCAGCTTGGGGGGGGGGCCAGATACGCAGTATTTT.

As regards this clonotype: This could be a read error, since a much larger clone is one nucleotide away. Written as DNA, the CDR3 is TGTGCCAGCAGCCGAGAAGAGACCCAGTACTTC. Its translation is CASSREETQYF. The chain uses TRBV12-3 or TRBV12-4 and TRBJ2-5; the D is unclear. The CDR3 spans 11 residues. The V and J ends lost 6 bases and 3 bases respectively, with 5 bases between them.

The table lists this clonotype with many counts. The chain employs TRBV3-1 and TRBJ2-1; 11 nucleotides line up with TRBD2. J gave up 9 bases and V 4 bases, and 5 bases lay outside the gene matches. Germline assignment: CDR1 LGHDT and CDR2 YNNKEL (reference sequence). This CDR3 region has 14 residues. The CDR3: CASSRLAGSVEQFF. CDR3 nucleotides: TGTGCCAGCAGCCGACTAGCGGGAAGCGTTGAGCAGTTCTTC.

This clonotype was seen many times. The V gene is TRBV12-3 or TRBV12-4, the J gene TRBJ1-2; weak D call: TRBD1 (5 bases). Trimming shortened V by 6 bases and J by 4 bases, and 15 bases separated the two germline ends. This CDR3 comprises 14 residues. CDR3 residues: CASSRDSVSYGYTF. The CDR3 nucleotides read TGTGCCAGCAGCCGGGACTCCGTATCCTATGGCTACACCTTC.

The rearrangement links TRBV6-1 to TRBJ2-3, with D possibly called TRBD1 or TRBD2 (5 bases each). Looked up from germline, CDR1 is MNHNS and CDR2 is SASEGT. Between the trimmed V and J ends, which lost 7 bases and 0 bases, there was a span of 14 bases. The CDR3 runs to 15 residues. For the CDR3, the DNA is TGTGCCAGCACCGTGGGGGAGCCCAGCACAGATACGCAGTATTTT. Its protein product is CASTVGEPSTDTQYF.

This clonotype was counted at least ten times. The chain uses TRBV9 and TRBJ2-1; no definite D call. This CDR3 has 14 amino acids. V lost 0 bases and J 0 bases, leaving 4 bases between the germline ends. Germline V gene data show CDR1 as SGDLS and CDR2 as YYNGEE. This chain's CDR3 is CASSVVLSYNEQFF. The CDR3 DNA reads as TGTGCCAGCAGCGTAGTACTCTCCTACAATGAGCAGTTCTTC.

A few counts support this clonotype. V gene TRBV5-1 combines with J gene TRBJ2-3; 9 nucleotides agree with TRBD2. CDR1 and CDR2 (germline): SGHRS, YFSETQ. The CDR3 is made up of 14 amino acids. V lost 6 bases to trimming and J lost 6 bases; unmatched junction nucleotides: 8. CDR3 protein: CASNWRGGGDTQYF. The CDR3 nucleotides are TGCGCCAGCAACTGGCGGGGGGGCGGGGATACGCAGTATTTT.

This clonotype was counted at least ten times. The chain has TRBV10-3 and TRBJ2-2, with 10 bases matching TRBD1. Germline V gives CDR1 ENHRY, CDR2 SYGVKD. This CDR3 region has 16 residues. Trimming removed 10 bases from V and 4 bases from J; junction bases left unmatched: 12. As DNA, the CDR3 is TGTGCCACCGCCACCGGGACAGGGGTGGGCACCGGGGAGCTGTTTTTT. Its protein is CATATGTGVGTGELFF.

The chain uses TRBV7-9 and TRBJ2-1; D remains unclear. V dropped 2 bases and J dropped 2 bases, with 7 bases sitting between them. Per germline, CDR1 SEHNR and CDR2 FQNEAQ (reference sequence). This CDR3 is built from 14 residues. CDR3 sequence reads: CASSLSGPYNEQFF. CDR3 coding DNA: TGTGCCAGCAGCTTATCCGGGCCCTACAATGAGCAGTTCTTC.

The chain recombines TRBV4-2 with TRBJ1-6; D possibly corresponds to TRBD1 (5 bases). Trimming removed 5 bases at V and 13 bases at J, with 18 bases between. CDR1 and CDR2 from the germline V gene are LGHNA and YNFKEQ. The CDR3 runs 14 residues. CDR3 sequence reads: CASSAGTLRDPLHF. CDR3 bases: TGTGCCAGCAGCGCCGGGACTCTCCGGGATCCCCTCCACTTT.

This clonotype was observed at least ten times. The chain uses TRBV10-3 and TRBJ2-1, with TRBD2 matching over 9 bases. The germline V gene encodes CDR1 ENHRY and CDR2 SYGVKD. Unmatched junction bases numbered 4, after V lost 4 bases and J lost 3 bases. The CDR3 has 15 amino acids. In nucleotides, the CDR3 is TGTGCCATCAGTGTGAAAGCGGGGGGCTACAATGAGCAGTTCTTC. It specifies CAISVKAGGYNEQFF.

J is TRBJ1-4 and V is TRBV5-5, with 7 bases matching TRBD1. The CDR3 extends over 14 amino acids. The ends lost 4 bases at V and 4 bases at J; junction bases unmatched: 4. Germline CDR1 SGHKS, CDR2 YYEKEE (reference sequence). The CDR3 DNA is TGTGCCAGCAGCCTACAGGGGATTAATGAAAAACTGTTTTTT. Translated, it gives CASSLQGINEKLFF.

The chain is built from TRBV7-9 and TRBJ1-3, with D hard to call. The CDR3 loop spans 15 amino acids. Looked up from germline, CDR1 is SEHNR and CDR2 is FQNEAQ (reference sequence). V shed 7 bases and J shed 0 bases, with 13 bases lying between them. The CDR3 loop is CASTRGSSSGNTIYF. The CDR3 nucleotides are TGTGCCAGCACCAGAGGGAGTAGCTCTGGAAACACCATATATTTT.

This clonotype was detected many times. This rearrangement joins TRBV5-1 to TRBJ2-7; TRBD1 or TRBD2 may be the D gene (5 bases each). Between the trimmed V and J ends, which lost 2 bases and 0 bases, there was a span of 9 bases. Germline V gene sequence: CDR1 SGHRS, CDR2 YFSETQ. The CDR3 has 14 amino acids. As DNA, the CDR3 is TGCGCCAGCAGCTTCCAGGGAGACTCCTACGAGCAGTACTTC. Translation: CASSFQGDSYEQYF.

This clonotype was seen many times. The genes are TRBV5-5 and TRBJ1-4, with D unresolved. The CDR3 is made up of 15 amino acids. Germline V gives CDR1 SGHKS, CDR2 YYEKEE (reference sequence). V shed 0 bases and J shed 1 base, with 7 bases lying between them. The CDR3 coding sequence is TGTGCCAGCAGCTTGGGGGTACTAACTAATGAAAAACTGTTTTTT. Amino acid sequence: CASSLGVLTNEKLFF. Using reference TRBV5-5 and TRBJ1-4 for the parts outside the CDR3, the full variable domain is DAGVTQSPTHLIKTRGQQVTLRCSPISGHKSVSWYQQVLGQGPQFIFQYYEKEERGRGNFPDRFSARQFPNYSSELNVNALLLGDSALYLCASSLGVLTNEKLFFGSGTQLSVL.

This chain uses TRBV11-2 with TRBJ2-7, with 9 bases lining up with TRBD2. Germline trimming cut 5 bases from V and 1 base from J; bases unmatched to any gene: 9. Germline V gene lookup returns CDR1 SGHAT and CDR2 FQNNGV. This CDR3 comprises 16 residues. DNA for the CDR3: TGTGCCAGCAGCCTCCTTCCTAGCGGGAATTCCTACGAGCAGTACTTC. It is translated as CASSLLPSGNSYEQYF.

V gene TRBV7-8 combines with J gene TRBJ2-2; 7 nucleotides agree with TRBD1. CDR1 is SGHVS and CDR2 is FQNEAQ in the germline V gene. The V segment lost 2 bases and the J segment 9 bases; nucleotides outside the gene matches: 0. This CDR3 is built from 12 residues. The CDR3 loop reads CASSLRGRELFF. Here the CDR3 DNA reads TGTGCCAGCAGCTTAAGGGGGCGGGAGCTGTTTTTT.

In this sample, this clonotype turned up a few times. This chain links TRBV7-9 with TRBJ2-1, with a tentative D call TRBD1 (5 bases). The germline V gene has CDR1 SEHNR and CDR2 FQNEAQ (reference sequence). The CDR3 loop spans 14 amino acids. Trimming cost V 8 bases and J 4 bases, with 15 bases left between them. DNA of the CDR3: TGTGCCAGCGGACAAAGGAGAGTTTACAATGAGCAGTTCTTC. Protein sequence: CASGQRRVYNEQFF.

This clonotype was counted only a few times. V is TRBV12-3 or TRBV12-4 and J is TRBJ2-3; D is undetermined. The CDR3 runs to 14 residues. Trimming cost V 1 base and J 4 bases, with 9 bases left between them. CDR3 residues: CASSLEDGPDTQYF. CDR3 coding DNA: TGTGCCAGCAGTTTAGAGGACGGACCAGATACGCAGTATTTT.